A single sample is the source of the 29 T cell receptor beta chains below, sequenced in a study of tumor and adjacent non-tumor tissue in lung cancer (dated by TCRdb to the late 2010s). RNA was extracted from bulk unsorted tissue and checked for quality with a NanoDrop ND-1000 and an Agilent 2100. Receptor amplification or capture employed multiplex PCR. TCRdb shows the sequencer as Illumina HiSeq 2500. TCRbeta libraries were built by three rounds of nested PCR using primers (Table S4), following protocols modified from ARM-PCR. The public sequencing data were trimmed at Q25 with fastp and processed into clonotypes with MiXCR by TCRdb, which kept only in-frame beta chains. Rows are combined by CDR3 protein, so each entry shows the most common genes and DNA. This sample has tens of thousands of distinct CDR3 sequences in its table, and 67% of those were observed once. The biggest ten clones account for about 16% of the sample.

The sequenced sample was lung tumor tissue. The source of these receptors is a man in his 60s with non-small cell lung cancer.

Comment on this clonotype: Being one base from a much bigger clone, this may be a read error. The chain combines TRBV6-6 with TRBJ1-1, with D perhaps matching TRBD1 (5 bases). Germline CDR1 reads MNHNY; CDR2 reads SVGAGI (reference sequence). The CDR3 length is 14 residues. The CDR3: CASRKDIMNTEALF. As DNA, the CDR3 is TGTGCCAGCAGGAAGGACATCATGAACACTGAAGCTCTCTTT.

Concerning this clonotype: A much larger clone lies a single base off, so this may be a read error. The chain combines TRBV7-8 with TRBJ2-7, with D possibly TRBD2 on 5 matching bases. The V and J ends lost 0 bases and 3 bases respectively, with 12 bases between them. This CDR3 is 15 amino acids long. Germline CDR1 SGHVS, CDR2 FQNEAQ. CDR3 residues: CASSLARGSSYEQYF. The CDR3 coding sequence is TGTGCCAGCAGCTTAGCTAGAGGGAGCAGCTACGAGCAGTACTTC.

Turning to this clonotype: One junction end disagrees with the germline gene, perhaps due to a read error. The V and J genes are TRBV29-1 and TRBJ2-3, with a possible D match to TRBD1 (5 bases). The CDR3 totals 12 residues. CDR1 and CDR2 (germline): SQVTM, ANQGSEA. The CDR3: CSVTLDTDRQYF. The DNA of the CDR3 is TGCAGCGTTACCCTGGACACAGATAGGCAGTACTTT.

With respect to this clonotype: Here the CDR3 omits its conserved ending phenylalanine or tryptophan, so a read error is the likely source. The genes are TRBV29-1 and TRBJ1-2; 8 nucleotides line up with TRBD1. CDR3 size: 12 residues. Germline CDR1 is SQVTM and CDR2 is ANQGSEA. The CDR3 protein is CRVPQGAHCYTL. The CDR3 DNA reads as TGCAGGGTTCCGCAGGGGGCGCATTGCTACACCTTA.

This clonotype appeared a few times. A single base separates this from a much larger clone, so it may be a read error. V usage is TRBV12-3 or TRBV12-4 and J usage is TRBJ2-2; possible D gene TRBD2, 6 bases. The CDR3 runs to 15 residues. CDR3: CASTNVLANTGELLF. CDR3 bases: TGTGCCAGCACCAACGTCCTAGCGAACACCGGGGAGCTGCTTTTT.

There are many counts of this clonotype. The chain combines TRBV20-1 with TRBJ2-5; possible D gene TRBD1, 7 bases. Germline values: CDR1 DFQATT, CDR2 SNEGSKA (reference sequence). V dropped 2 bases and J dropped 3 bases, with 19 bases sitting between them. This CDR3 spans 16 amino acids. The CDR3 DNA reads as TGCAGTGCTAGATCGGAGGCAGGGGGGACGAAAGAGACCCAGTACTTC. As protein: CSARSEAGGTKETQYF.

Only a few counts were recorded for this clonotype. The junction does not match germline at one end; this may be a read error. The chain is built from TRBV11-2 and TRBJ1-2, with D tentatively TRBD1 (5 bases). CDR1 is SGHAT and CDR2 is FQNNGV in the germline V gene. The CDR3 consists of 14 residues. The CDR3 bases are TGTGTCAGCAGCACAAGTGCGGGGGTCGGTGGGTACACCTTC. Encoded protein: CVSSTSAGVGGYTF.

Comments on this clonotype: Compared with germline, one end of the junction differs, possibly owing to a read error. J is TRBJ2-2 and V is TRBV4-1, with TRBD1 matching over 7 bases. The CDR3 runs 16 residues. CDR1 and CDR2 from the germline V gene are MGHRA and YSYEKL. DNA for the CDR3: TGTGCCAGCAGCCAAGATGGGGACAGAGTCACCGGGGAGCTGTTTTTT. Amino acid sequence: CASSQDGDRVTGELFF.

This clonotype was counted once. A junction end diverges from the germline sequence, so it may reflect a read error. The genes are TRBV6-2 or TRBV6-3 and TRBJ2-1, with 8 bases identical to TRBD2. There are 16 residues in the CDR3. Germline V gives CDR1 MNHEY, CDR2 SVGEGT. CDR3 in amino acids: CASSTPDNSGDNKHFF. CDR3 sequence (DNA): TGTGCCAGCAGCACCCCCGATAATAGCGGGGACAATAAGCATTTCTTC.

This chain uses TRBV10-1 with TRBJ2-3, with D possibly TRBD2 on 5 matching bases. The V and J ends lost 6 bases and 4 bases respectively, with 14 bases between them. The CDR3 loop spans 14 amino acids. Germline CDR1 WNHNN, CDR2 SYGVQD (reference sequence). In DNA, the CDR3 is TGCGCCAGCAGCCCGATATGGAGGCCAGATACGCAGTATTTT. As protein: CASSPIWRPDTQYF.

The chain joins TRBV6-5 to TRBJ2-7, with 7 bases matching TRBD1. Germline CDR1 reads MNHEY; CDR2 reads SVGAGI. V was clipped by 7 bases and J by 5 bases; unmatched bases: 11. CDR3 length: 14 residues. The CDR3 is CASKATGTAHEQYF. For the CDR3, the DNA is TGTGCCAGCAAGGCAACAGGGACAGCCCACGAGCAGTACTTC.

This clonotype was recorded many times. The CDR3 region has the DNA TGCGCCAGCAGCCAAGGAGCGGCCAGGGGTCATTCACCCCTCCACTTT. Its protein product is CASSQGAARGHSPLHF. The chain is built from TRBV4-3 and TRBJ1-6; TRBD1 is a possible D gene (6 bases). Germline values: CDR1 LGHNA, CDR2 YSLEER. V gave up 1 base and J gave up 8 bases, with 15 bases separating them. This CDR3 is 16 amino acids long.

Comment on this clonotype: At one boundary the junction diverges from the germline segment, which might be a read error. The genes are TRBV6-5 and TRBJ1-5; 8 nucleotides match TRBD1. Germline V gene data show CDR1 as MNHEY and CDR2 as SVGAGI. The CDR3 covers 14 residues. DNA for the CDR3: TGTGCCAGCTCAAGATCAGGGGGCAATCAGTCCCAGCATTTT. It codes for CASSRSGGNQSQHF.

A remark on this clonotype: This could be a read error, since a much larger clone is one nucleotide away. This chain uses TRBV10-2 with TRBJ1-1; the D gene is possibly TRBD1 (6 bases). Deletions cut 8 bases from V and 4 bases from J, with 23 bases between. The germline gives CDR1 WSHSY, CDR2 SAAADI. The CDR3 covers 16 residues. CDR3 residues: CASGGKWGAPITEAFF. Here the CDR3 DNA reads TGCGCCAGCGGGGGAAAGTGGGGGGCGCCGATCACTGAAGCTTTCTTT.

This clonotype was counted once. Since a much larger clone is just one base distant, this may be a read error. V and J are TRBV5-1 and TRBJ1-1, with 8 bases aligning to TRBD1. CDR1 is SGHRS and CDR2 is YFSETQ in the germline V gene. There are 15 residues in the CDR3. In DNA, the CDR3 is TGCGCCAGCAGCCCGAGGACAGGGTCCTCCACTGAAACTTTCTTT. This encodes CASSPRTGSSTETFF.

This chain connects TRBV11-2 to TRBJ1-1; D is undetermined. V was cut by 6 bases and J by 1 base, with 9 bases left in between. Germline V gives CDR1 SGHAT, CDR2 FQNNGV. This CDR3 spans 13 amino acids. CDR3 sequence (DNA): TGTGCCAGCAGAGGCGAGCCGAACACTGAAGCTTTCTTT. Translation: CASRGEPNTEAFF. The entire variable domain, with the rest obtained from reference TRBV11-2 and TRBJ1-1, is as follows: EAGVAQSPRYKIIEKRQSVAFWCNPISGHATLYWYQQILGQGPKLLIQFQNNGVVDDSQLPKDRFSAERLKGVDSTLKIQPAKLEDSAVYLCASRGEPNTEAFFGQGTRLTVV.

The chain recombines TRBV4-3 with TRBJ1-6; the D is unclear. This CDR3 has 13 residues. V lost 5 bases and J lost 10, with 12 bases in between. In germline, CDR1 is LGHNA, CDR2 YSLEER. CDR3 sequence: CASSESGISPLHF. The CDR3 coding sequence is TGCGCCAGCAGCGAATCTGGTATCTCACCCCTCCACTTT.

To note about this clonotype: A much larger clone lies a single base off, so this may be a read error. The chain carries TRBV7-9 and TRBJ2-1; 10 bases align to TRBD1. This CDR3 contains 12 residues. Germline V lookup: CDR1 SEHNR, CDR2 FQNEAQ (reference sequence). The CDR3 reads CSSSQDRGKQFF. The CDR3 nucleotides are TGTTCCAGCAGCCAGGACAGGGGGAAGCAGTTCTTC.

In regard to this clonotype: Possible read error: a much larger clone is one base away. The V and J genes are TRBV20-1 and TRBJ2-1; possibly TRBD1 for D (7 bases). The germline CDR1 and CDR2 sequences are DFQATT and SNEGSKA (reference sequence). The germline V and J ends were trimmed by 0 bases and 5 bases, with 14 bases remaining between them. The CDR3 sequence is 15 residues long. CDR3 coding DNA: TGCAGTGCTAGAGACCTCAGGGGGGTAAACAATGAGCAGTTCTTC. Protein: CSARDLRGVNNEQFF.

The chain employs TRBV30 and TRBJ2-1, with D maybe TRBD1 (6 bases). The CDR3 extends over 14 amino acids. V lost 0 bases to trimming and J lost 5 bases, with 11 bases between them. The germline gives CDR1 GTSNPN, CDR2 SVGIG (reference sequence). CDR3 in amino acids: CAWSVRKGDNEQFF. The DNA for the CDR3 is TGTGCCTGGAGTGTACGGAAGGGGGACAATGAGCAGTTCTTC.

The V gene is TRBV29-1, the J gene TRBJ2-7, with a possible D match to TRBD1 (6 bases). The V gene's germline CDR1 is SQVTM and CDR2 ANQGSEA. The CDR3 runs 14 residues. Trimming cost V 2 bases and J 3 bases, with 14 bases left between them. The CDR3 nucleotides read TGCAGCGTTGAATACCTGGGACAAATCTACGAGCAGTACTTC. Encoded protein: CSVEYLGQIYEQYF.

Remarks on this clonotype: A much larger clonotype is one base distant, so this may be a read error. This sequence joins TRBV13 and TRBJ1-4, with no clear D. The CDR3 covers 14 residues. V lost 5 bases to trimming and J lost 5 bases, with 12 bases between them. Germline V gene sequence: CDR1 PRHDT, CDR2 FYEKMQ (reference sequence). CDR3 nucleotide sequence: TGTGCCAGCAGCATCGGGAAGGCCAATGAAAAACTGTTTTTT. Translating it yields CASSIGKANEKLFF.

Notes on this clonotype: A read error may produce the germline difference seen at one junction end. This chain uses TRBV10-3 with TRBJ2-2; 7 nucleotides match TRBD2. CDR1 ENHRY and CDR2 SYGVKD come from the germline V gene. The CDR3 sequence is 17 residues long. This CDR3 is CAVSEPTSRRGNGELFF. The DNA for the CDR3 is TGTGCCGTCAGTGAGCCGACTAGCAGGAGAGGTAACGGGGAGCTGTTTTTT.

The table lists this clonotype with a count of one. The chain is built from TRBV25-1 and TRBJ2-1; 7 bases line up with TRBD2. V shed 3 bases, J shed 5 bases, and the junction held 10 bases outside the gene matches. Per germline, CDR1 MGHDK and CDR2 SYGVNS. CDR3 length: 16 residues. The CDR3 DNA is TGTGCCAGCAGTGATTTCTCCACCGGACTAGACAATGAGCAGTTCTTC. Residues: CASSDFSTGLDNEQFF.

This clonotype showed up many times. The chain links TRBV7-9 to TRBJ2-3; 8 nucleotides agree with TRBD2. The CDR3 has 15 amino acids. Trimming took 2 bases from V and 9 from J; bases not matched to a gene: 10. The V gene's germline CDR1 is SEHNR and CDR2 FQNEAQ (reference sequence). CDR3 sequence reads: CASSLSGLAGGTQYF. The DNA for the CDR3 is TGTGCCAGCAGCTTATCCGGCCTAGCGGGCGGGACGCAGTATTTT.

As regards this clonotype: The junction differs from germline at one of its ends, possibly a read error. J is TRBJ1-6 and V is TRBV12-3 or TRBV12-4; D gene uncertain. This CDR3 contains 14 residues. In DNA, the CDR3 is TGTGCCAGCAGTTTATTAGGTCACGGAGCATCCCTACACTTT. Its translation: CASSLLGHGASLHF.

Worth noting for this clonotype: Compared with germline, one end of the junction differs, possibly owing to a read error. V usage is TRBV7-8 and J usage is TRBJ2-2; maybe TRBD1 (5 bases). The germline gives CDR1 SGHVS, CDR2 FQNEAQ. This CDR3 has 14 residues. CDR3 DNA sequence: TGTGCCAGCAGCTTAGGGACGGATACCAGGGAACTGTTTTTT. Translation gives CASSLGTDTRELFF.

Remarks on this clonotype: This may arise from a read error, as a much more abundant clone is one base away. The chain has TRBV20-1 and TRBJ1-6; a possible D gene is TRBD1 (6 bases). The CDR3 loop spans 12 amino acids. In germline, CDR1 is DFQATT, CDR2 SNEGSKA (reference sequence). CDR3 nucleotides: TGCGCCTACAGGGTTGGAAATTCACCCCTCCACTTT. Translated: CAYRVGNSPLHF.

Concerning this clonotype: One junction end disagrees with the germline gene, perhaps due to a read error. The chain uses TRBV12-3 or TRBV12-4 and TRBJ2-5; 13 positions match TRBD2. CDR3 length: 18 residues. CDR3 nucleotides: TGTACCAGCAGTTTAGCTGGGACTAGCGGGGCTATACAAGAGACCCAGTACTTC. It translates to CTSSLAGTSGAIQETQYF.